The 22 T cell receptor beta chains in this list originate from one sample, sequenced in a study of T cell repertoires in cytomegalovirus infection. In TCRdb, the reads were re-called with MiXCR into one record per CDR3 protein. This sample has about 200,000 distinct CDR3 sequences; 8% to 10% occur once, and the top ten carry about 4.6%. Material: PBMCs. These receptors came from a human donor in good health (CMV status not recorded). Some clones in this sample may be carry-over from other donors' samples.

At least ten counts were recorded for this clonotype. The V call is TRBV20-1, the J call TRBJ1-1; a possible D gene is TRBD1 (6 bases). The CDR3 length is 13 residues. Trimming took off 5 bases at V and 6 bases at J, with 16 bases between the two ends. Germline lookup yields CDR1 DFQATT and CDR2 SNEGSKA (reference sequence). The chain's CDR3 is CSAAGTPGAEAFF. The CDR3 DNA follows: TGCAGTGCTGCCGGGACACCCGGAGCTGAAGCTTTCTTT.

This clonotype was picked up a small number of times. The CDR3 loop is CAWRIRGNEQFF. The CDR3 coding sequence is TGTGCCTGGAGAATCCGAGGGAATGAGCAGTTCTTC. The V gene is TRBV30, the J gene TRBJ2-1, with D perhaps matching TRBD2 (5 bases). V was clipped by 3 bases and J by 7 bases, with 10 bases between them. Germline values: CDR1 GTSNPN, CDR2 SVGIG (reference sequence). This CDR3 is 12 amino acids long.

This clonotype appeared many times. CDR3 bases: TGTGCCAGCAGCTTAGAGTGGGTGGGATTCTACACTGAAGCTTTCTTT. Protein product: CASSLEWVGFYTEAFF. This chain connects TRBV11-2 to TRBJ1-1; D uncertain. The CDR3 extends over 16 amino acids. CDR1 and CDR2 from the germline V gene are SGHAT and FQNNGV. V gave up 0 bases and J gave up 3 bases, with 14 bases separating them. Supplemented by reference TRBV11-2 and TRBJ1-1, the full variable domain reads EAGVAQSPRYKIIEKRQSVAFWCNPISGHATLYWYQQILGQGPKLLIQFQNNGVVDDSQLPKDRFSAERLKGVDSTLKIQPAKLEDSAVYLCASSLEWVGFYTEAFFGQGTRLTVV.

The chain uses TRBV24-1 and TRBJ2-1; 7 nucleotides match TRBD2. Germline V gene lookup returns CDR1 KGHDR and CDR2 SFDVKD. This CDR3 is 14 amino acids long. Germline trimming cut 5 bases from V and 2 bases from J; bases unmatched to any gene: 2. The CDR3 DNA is TGTGCCACCAGTGGGAGCGGGACCTACAATGAGCAGTTCTTC. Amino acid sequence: CATSGSGTYNEQFF.

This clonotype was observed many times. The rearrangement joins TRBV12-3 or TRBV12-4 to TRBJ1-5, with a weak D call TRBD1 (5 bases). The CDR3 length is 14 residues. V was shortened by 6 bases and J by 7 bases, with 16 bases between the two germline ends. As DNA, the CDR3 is TGTGCCAGCAGACCCCAGGGTATGGGGCAGCCCCAGCATTTT. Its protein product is CASRPQGMGQPQHF.

DNA for the CDR3: TGTGCCTGGAGTCATCCCCCATTGGGCTCTGAAAAACTGTTTTTT. This translates into CAWSHPPLGSEKLFF. The chain recombines TRBV30 with TRBJ1-4; D is undetermined. The CDR3 runs to 15 residues. The V end lost 2 bases, the J end lost 7 bases, and 17 bases lay between the germline ends. The germline CDR1 and CDR2 sequences are GTSNPN and SVGIG (reference sequence).

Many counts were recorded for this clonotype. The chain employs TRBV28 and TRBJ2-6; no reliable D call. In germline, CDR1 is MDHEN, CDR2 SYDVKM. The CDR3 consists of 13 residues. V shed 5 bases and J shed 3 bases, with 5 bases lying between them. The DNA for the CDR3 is TGTGCCAGCAGTCTAGTTGGGGCCAACGTCCTGACTTTC. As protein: CASSLVGANVLTF.

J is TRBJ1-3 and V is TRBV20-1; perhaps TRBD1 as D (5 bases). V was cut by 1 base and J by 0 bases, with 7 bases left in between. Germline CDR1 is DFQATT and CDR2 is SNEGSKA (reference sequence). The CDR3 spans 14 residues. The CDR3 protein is CSARVDNSGNTIYF. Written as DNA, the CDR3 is TGCAGTGCTAGAGTGGACAACTCTGGAAACACCATATATTTT.

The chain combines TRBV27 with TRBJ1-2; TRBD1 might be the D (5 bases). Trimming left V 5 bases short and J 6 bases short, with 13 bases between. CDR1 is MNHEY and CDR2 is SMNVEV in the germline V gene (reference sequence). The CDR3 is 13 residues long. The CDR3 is CASSTGTRNGYTF. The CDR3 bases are TGTGCCAGCAGTACCGGGACCCGTAATGGCTACACCTTC.

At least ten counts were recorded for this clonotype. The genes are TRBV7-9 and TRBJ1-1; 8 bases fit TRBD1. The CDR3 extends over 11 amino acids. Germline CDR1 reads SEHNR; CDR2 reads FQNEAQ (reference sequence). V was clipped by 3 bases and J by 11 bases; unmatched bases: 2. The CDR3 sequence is CASSLDRAAFF. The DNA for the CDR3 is TGTGCCAGCAGCTTGGACAGGGCCGCTTTCTTT.

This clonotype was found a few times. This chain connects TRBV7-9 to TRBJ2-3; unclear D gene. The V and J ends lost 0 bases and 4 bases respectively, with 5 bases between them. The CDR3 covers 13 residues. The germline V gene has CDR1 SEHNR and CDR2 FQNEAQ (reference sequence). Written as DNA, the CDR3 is TGTGCCAGCAGCTTAGCGCTCGCAGATACGCAGTATTTT. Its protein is CASSLALADTQYF.

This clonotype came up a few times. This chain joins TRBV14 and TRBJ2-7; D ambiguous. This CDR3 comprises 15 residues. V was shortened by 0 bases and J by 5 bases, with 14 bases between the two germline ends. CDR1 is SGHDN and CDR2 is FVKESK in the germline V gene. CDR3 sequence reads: CASSQDRARSHEQYF. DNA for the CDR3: TGTGCCAGCAGCCAAGACCGGGCTAGAAGCCACGAGCAGTACTTC.

CDR3 bases: TGTGCCAGTAGTCATCTGACATTTTATGAGCAGTTCTTC. Translating gives CASSHLTFYEQFF. V and J are TRBV19 and TRBJ2-1, with D hard to call. This CDR3 contains 13 residues. Trimming shortened V by 5 bases and J by 8 bases, and 13 bases separated the two germline ends. The germline V gene has CDR1 LNHDA and CDR2 SQIVND (reference sequence). The whole variable domain, filled in from reference TRBV19 and TRBJ2-1, reads DGGITQSPKYLFRKEGQNVTLSCEQNLNHDAMYWYRQDPGQGLRLIYYSQIVNDFQKGDIAEGYSVSREKKESFPLTVTSAQKNPTAFYLCASSHLTFYEQFFGPGTRLTVL.

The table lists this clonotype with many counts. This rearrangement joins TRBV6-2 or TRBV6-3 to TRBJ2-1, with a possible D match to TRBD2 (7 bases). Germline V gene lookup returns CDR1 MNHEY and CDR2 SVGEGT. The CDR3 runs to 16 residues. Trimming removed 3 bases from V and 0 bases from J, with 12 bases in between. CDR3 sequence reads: CASSYAGGLSYNEQFF. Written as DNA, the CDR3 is TGTGCCAGCAGTTATGCCGGGGGGCTCTCCTACAATGAGCAGTTCTTC.

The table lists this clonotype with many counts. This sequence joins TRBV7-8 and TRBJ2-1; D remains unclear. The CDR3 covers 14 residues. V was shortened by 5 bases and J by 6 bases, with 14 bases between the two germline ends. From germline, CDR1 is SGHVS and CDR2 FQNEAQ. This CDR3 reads CASSPGVPANEQFF. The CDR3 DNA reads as TGTGCCAGCAGCCCCGGCGTCCCCGCCAATGAGCAGTTCTTC. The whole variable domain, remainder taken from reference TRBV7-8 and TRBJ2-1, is GAGVSQSPRYKVAKRGQDVALRCDPISGHVSLFWYQQALGQGPEFLTYFQNEAQLDKSGLPSDRFFAERPEGSVSTLKIQRTQQEDSAVYLCASSPGVPANEQFFGPGTRLTVL.

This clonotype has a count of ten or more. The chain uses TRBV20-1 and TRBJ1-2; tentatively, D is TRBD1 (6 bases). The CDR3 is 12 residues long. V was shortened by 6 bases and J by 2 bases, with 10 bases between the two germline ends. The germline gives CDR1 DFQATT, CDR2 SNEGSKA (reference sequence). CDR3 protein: CSARTENYGYTF. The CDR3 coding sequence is TGCAGTGCCAGGACAGAAAACTATGGCTACACCTTC.

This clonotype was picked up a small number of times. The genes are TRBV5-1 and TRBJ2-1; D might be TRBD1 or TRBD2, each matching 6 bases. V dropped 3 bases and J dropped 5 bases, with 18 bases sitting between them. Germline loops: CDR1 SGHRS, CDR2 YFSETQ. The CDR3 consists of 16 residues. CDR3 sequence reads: CASSSAGGQLNNEQFF. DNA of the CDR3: TGCGCCAGCAGCTCGGCCGGGGGCCAGTTAAACAATGAGCAGTTCTTC.

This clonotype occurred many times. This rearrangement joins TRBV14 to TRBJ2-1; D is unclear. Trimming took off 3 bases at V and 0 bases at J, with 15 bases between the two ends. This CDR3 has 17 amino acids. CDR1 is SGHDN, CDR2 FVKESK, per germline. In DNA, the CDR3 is TGTGCCAGCAGCCACCATTCCCGGATCCTCTCCTACAATGAGCAGTTCTTC. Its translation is CASSHHSRILSYNEQFF.

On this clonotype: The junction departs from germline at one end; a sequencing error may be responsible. For the CDR3, the DNA is TGTGTCAGCTCACCCCAGACTAGCGGGAGCTACGAGCAGTACTTC. This codes for CVSSPQTSGSYEQYF. The gene calls are TRBV18 and TRBJ2-7, with 12 nucleotides matching TRBD2. CDR3 size: 15 residues. The V gene's germline CDR1 is KGHSH and CDR2 LQKENI.

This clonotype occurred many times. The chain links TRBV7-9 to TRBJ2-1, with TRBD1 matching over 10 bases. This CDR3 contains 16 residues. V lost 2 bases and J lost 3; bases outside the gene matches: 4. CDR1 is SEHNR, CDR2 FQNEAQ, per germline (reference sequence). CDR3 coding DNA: TGTGCCAGCAGCTTATACAGGACAGGGGGCTACAATGAGCAGTTCTTC. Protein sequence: CASSLYRTGGYNEQFF.

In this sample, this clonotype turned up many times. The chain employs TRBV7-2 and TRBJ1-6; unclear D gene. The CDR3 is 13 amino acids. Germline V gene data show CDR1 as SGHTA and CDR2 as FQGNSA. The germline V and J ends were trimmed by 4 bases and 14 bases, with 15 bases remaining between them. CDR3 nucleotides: TGTGCCAGCAGCTCACGGGTTGGTGACGCCCTCCACTTT. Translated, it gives CASSSRVGDALHF.

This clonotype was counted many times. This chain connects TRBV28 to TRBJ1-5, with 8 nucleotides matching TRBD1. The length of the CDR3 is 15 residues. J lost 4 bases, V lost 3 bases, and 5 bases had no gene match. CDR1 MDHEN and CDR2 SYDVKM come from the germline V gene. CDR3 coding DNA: TGTGCCAGCAGTTTGCCAGGGGGCACGAATCAGCCCCAGCATTTT. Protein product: CASSLPGGTNQPQHF.